Below are 8 T cell receptor beta chains sequenced from a single sample in a study of blood T cell repertoires in COVID-19. Method: immunoSEQ multiplex PCR; TCRdb's copy keeps in-frame clones and lacks some. The data show hundreds of thousands of clones, approximately 83% seen once. The sample taken for sequencing was peripheral blood. The receptors were gathered from a woman aged 30 to 39 who had recovered from COVID-19.

The chain is built from TRBV15 and TRBJ1-5; TRBD1 is a possible D gene (5 bases). V dropped 3 bases and J dropped 9 bases, with 15 bases sitting between them. Germline V gene data show CDR1 as LNHNV and CDR2 as YYDKDF (reference sequence). The CDR3 is 14 amino acids. The CDR3 region has the DNA TGTGCCACCAGCAGTAGGGGCCCCCTTAGGCCCCAGCATTTT. This sequence encodes CATSSRGPLRPQHF.

The rearrangement uses TRBV28 and TRBJ2-2; 7 positions agree with TRBD1. The V gene's germline CDR1 is MDHEN and CDR2 SYDVKM. This CDR3 has 13 amino acids. V gave up 5 bases and J gave up 8 bases; unmatched junction bases: 5. Here the CDR3 reads CASSGKTGGELFF. DNA of the CDR3: TGTGCCAGCAGTGGAAAGACAGGGGGGGAGCTGTTTTTT.

This clone was counted once. The chain links TRBV18 to TRBJ1-3, with a tentative D call TRBD1 (5 bases). Germline V lookup: CDR1 KGHSH, CDR2 LQKENI. Trimming took 6 bases from V and 0 from J, leaving 9 bases between them. The CDR3 has 14 amino acids. The CDR3 coding sequence is TGTGCCAGCTCTCTCGGGGGCTCTGGAAACACCATATATTTT. It yields the protein CASSLGGSGNTIYF. Together with reference TRBV18 and TRBJ1-3, the CDR3 gives the full variable domain: NAGVMQNPRHLVRRRGQEARLRCSPMKGHSHVYWYRQLPEEGLKFMVYLQKENIIDESGMPKERFSAEFPKEGPSILRIQQVVRGDSAAYFCASSLGGSGNTIYFGEGSWLTVV.

This rearrangement joins TRBV6-5 to TRBJ2-7, with TRBD1 identical over 9 bases. Trimming at V came to 5 bases and at J to 3 bases, leaving 5 bases not matched to a gene. The CDR3 is 14 residues long. CDR1 is MNHEY and CDR2 is SVGAGI in the germline V gene. CDR3 in DNA: TGTGCCAGCAGTCTCGGGACAGGGATCTACGAGCAGTACTTC. Its protein is CASSLGTGIYEQYF.

The gene calls are TRBV7-9 and TRBJ2-7; 7 bases are shared with TRBD1. CDR1 is SEHNR and CDR2 is FQNEAQ in the germline V gene (reference sequence). The V gene end was trimmed by 5 bases and the J gene end by 2 bases; junction bases not matched to a gene: 3. This CDR3 has 13 residues. Here the CDR3 reads CASSPTGTYEQYF. CDR3 bases: TGTGCCAGCAGCCCGACAGGGACCTACGAGCAGTACTTC.

This clone showed up just once. The V call is TRBV10-1, the J call TRBJ1-3; D gene unclear. This CDR3 region has 15 residues. Germline V gene lookup returns CDR1 WNHNN and CDR2 SYGVQD (reference sequence). V lost 0 bases, J lost 2 bases, and 8 bases lay in between. CDR3 DNA: TGCGCCAGCAGTGAGTCGGGCACAACTGGAAACACCATATATTTT. Protein product: CASSESGTTGNTIYF.

The chain recombines TRBV29-1 with TRBJ2-1; tentative D call: TRBD1 (5 bases). This CDR3 comprises 13 residues. The V end lost 7 bases, the J end lost 4 bases, and 14 bases lay between the germline ends. The germline CDR1 and CDR2 sequences are SQVTM and ANQGSEA. This CDR3 is CSGSMGLYNEQFF. The CDR3 DNA is TGCAGCGGTTCTATGGGGCTTTACAATGAGCAGTTCTTC.

The chain's CDR3 is CASSLARGSSYEQYF. CDR3 nucleotides: TGTGCCAGCAGTCTAGCCCGGGGGAGCTCCTACGAGCAGTACTTC. The J gene is TRBJ2-7, the V gene TRBV6-6; D is perhaps TRBD2 (6 bases). The CDR3 length is 15 residues. Germline V gives CDR1 MNHNY, CDR2 SVGAGI (reference sequence). V lost 5 bases and J lost 0, with 14 bases in between.